This T cell receptor beta chain emerged from a study of CD8 T cells in ankylosing spondylitis. Study-wide results and limits: CD8+ disease-linked clones were present at relatively low frequencies in blood. Matched ankylosing spondylitis synovial fluid reportedly showed significant enrichment of disease-linked clones. Ankylosing spondylitis blood seemed to carry a telltale TCR beta motif made of several highly homologous variants.

As to this clonotype: Its matching antigen is unknown.

The authors made TCR beta libraries by quantitative 5'-RACE with molecular barcodes. TCRdb passed the 5' RACE reads through MiXCR, listing each CDR3 protein once. The repertoire includes 150,000 to 200,000 distinct CDR3 sequences, around 17% of them detected once, and over 7% sits in the top ten. Trimming cost V 9 bases and J 5 bases; bases outside gene matches: 17. The CDR3 totals 16 residues. From germline, CDR1 is MRHNA and CDR2 SNTAGT. The clonotype was recovered from a male donor with ankylosing spondylitis or in good health (not recorded which). Sequencing input: blood, either unsorted or a sorted T cell fraction (not recorded which). This sequence joins TRBV6-4 and TRBJ2-5; 8 bases agree with TRBD2. Written as DNA, the CDR3 is TGTGCCAGACGGGAGACTAGCGTTTGGAGCGAGGAGACCCAGTACTTC. This codes for CARRETSVWSEETQYF.